A single sample gave rise to the 32 T cell receptor beta chains below, sequenced in a study of radiation and T cells in renal cell carcinoma. Generated by immunoSEQ multiplex PCR, the TCRdb table keeps only in-frame clones and is missing some. In the table there are about 150,000 clones, 87% of which are singletons. This sample's time point: blood 2 weeks post-SBRT. Treatment specified: 15 Gy SBRT to primary tumor, nephrectomy 4 weeks later. Here the sequenced sample was blood, taken from a patient whose treatment included radiotherapy and nephrectomy. The source is a woman between 50 and 59 years old with renal cell carcinoma.

This rearrangement joins TRBV6-5 to TRBJ2-1; TRBD1 agrees at 7 bases. With 2 bases clipped from V and 7 bases from J, the junction kept 8 bases outside the gene matches. The CDR3 loop spans 15 amino acids. Germline V lookup: CDR1 MNHEY, CDR2 SVGAGI. CDR3 loop: CASSYGTAFGNEQFF. The CDR3 DNA reads TGTGCCAGCAGTTACGGGACAGCCTTTGGGAATGAGCAGTTCTTC.

This chain connects TRBV25-1 to TRBJ1-2, with D perhaps TRBD1 (5 bases). Germline V gives CDR1 MGHDK, CDR2 SYGVNS. The CDR3 extends over 13 amino acids. Trimming took off 2 bases at V and 3 bases at J, with 7 bases between the two ends. CDR3 loop: CASSERGDYGYTF. Here the CDR3 DNA reads TGTGCCAGCAGTGAACGGGGGGACTATGGCTACACCTTC.

V and J are TRBV6-5 and TRBJ2-4; the D is unclear. Trimming removed 6 bases from V and 1 base from J, with 10 bases in between. Germline lookup yields CDR1 MNHEY and CDR2 SVGAGI. The CDR3 totals 14 residues. The chain's CDR3 is CASRQTSAKNIQYF. The CDR3 DNA sequence: TGTGCCAGCAGACAGACGTCGGCCAAAAACATTCAGTACTTC.

The chain combines TRBV6-5 with TRBJ1-5; the D is unclear. This CDR3 spans 12 amino acids. V was clipped by 8 bases and J by 4 bases, with 9 bases between them. Germline CDR1 and CDR2: MNHEY and SVGAGI. CDR3 residues: CASWSGNQPQHF. For the CDR3, the DNA is TGTGCCAGCTGGTCGGGTAATCAGCCCCAGCATTTT.

V is TRBV7-9 and J is TRBJ1-4; the D is unclear. The V end lost 5 bases, the J end lost 4 bases, and 11 bases lay between the germline ends. CDR3 length: 14 residues. Germline assignment: CDR1 SEHNR and CDR2 FQNEAQ (reference sequence). CDR3 residues: CASSQPPDNEKLFF. The CDR3 region has the DNA TGTGCCAGCAGCCAACCCCCGGATAATGAAAAACTGTTTTTT.

This chain connects TRBV29-1 to TRBJ1-1, with 9 positions matching TRBD1. The ends lost 3 bases at V and 6 bases at J; junction bases unmatched: 8. Germline V gives CDR1 SQVTM, CDR2 ANQGSEA. The CDR3 is made up of 14 amino acids. Here the CDR3 reads CSVDDRGMNAEAFF. As DNA, the CDR3 is TGCAGCGTTGATGACAGGGGGATGAATGCTGAAGCTTTCTTT.

The rearrangement links TRBV4-1 to TRBJ1-2; D not certain. CDR3 length: 12 amino acids. V was pared by 0 bases and J by 7 bases, with 6 bases between. Germline lookup yields CDR1 MGHRA and CDR2 YSYEKL. CDR3 DNA: TGCGCCAGCAGCCAAGATTCCCGTGGCTACACCTTC. This encodes CASSQDSRGYTF.

This clone was seen just once. The chain couples TRBV7-9 to TRBJ1-1; the match to TRBD1 covers 7 bases. The CDR3 has 14 amino acids. V shed 5 bases and J 6 bases; nucleotides not matched to a gene: 9. Germline assignment: CDR1 SEHNR and CDR2 FQNEAQ (reference sequence). The CDR3 nucleotides are TGTGCCAGCAGCCCAATTGACAGGGCCCCTGAAGCTTTCTTT. This sequence encodes CASSPIDRAPEAFF.

The gene calls are TRBV7-2 and TRBJ1-2, with D hard to call. The V end was cut by 1 base, the J end by 5 bases, with 11 bases between. Germline CDR1 and CDR2: SGHTA and FQGNSA. The CDR3 length is 14 residues. CDR3 region: CASSLGPLLYGYTF. The CDR3 DNA follows: TGTGCCAGCAGCTTAGGGCCACTGCTGTATGGCTACACCTTC. Drawing the rest from reference TRBV7-2 and TRBJ1-2, the complete variable domain is GAGVSQSPSNKVTEKGKDVELRCDPISGHTALYWYRQSLGQGLEFLIYFQGNSAPDKSGLPSDRFSAERTGGSVSTLTIQRTQQEDSAVYLCASSLGPLLYGYTFGSGTRLTVV.

The rearrangement uses TRBV18 and TRBJ2-3; no clear D. Trimming pared 5 bases from V and 3 bases from J, leaving 18 bases between. This CDR3 spans 16 amino acids. Germline CDR1 and CDR2: KGHSH and LQKENI. CDR3 region: CASSTRTNTGTDTQYF. The CDR3 DNA sequence: TGTGCCAGCTCAACCCGTACCAACACTGGTACAGATACGCAGTATTTT. The full variable domain, rest sourced from reference TRBV18 and TRBJ2-3, is NAGVMQNPRHLVRRRGQEARLRCSPMKGHSHVYWYRQLPEEGLKFMVYLQKENIIDESGMPKERFSAEFPKEGPSILRIQQVVRGDSAAYFCASSTRTNTGTDTQYFGPGTRLTVL.

The V gene is TRBV11-1, the J gene TRBJ2-4; TRBD1 matches at 9 bases. V lost 4 bases, J lost 5 bases, and 9 bases stayed unmatched. Germline CDR1 and CDR2: SGHAT and FQDESV (reference sequence). CDR3 length: 16 amino acids. CDR3 sequence (DNA): TGTGCCAGCAGCTCGTGGGACAGGGAGGGAGAAAACATTCAGTACTTC. Encoded protein: CASSSWDREGENIQYF.

This chain connects TRBV19 to TRBJ1-3; D call uncertain. V was pared by 5 bases and J by 0 bases, with 8 bases between. CDR1 is LNHDA, CDR2 SQIVND, per germline (reference sequence). The CDR3 consists of 14 residues. Here the CDR3 reads CASSPSPSGNTIYF. CDR3 nucleotide sequence: TGTGCCAGTAGTCCCTCACCCTCTGGAAACACCATATATTTT.

V usage is TRBV6-6 and J usage is TRBJ1-5; D gene unclear. With 8 bases removed from V and 0 bases from J, the gap between germline ends came to 5 bases. The CDR3 extends over 12 amino acids. Germline V gene sequence: CDR1 MNHNY, CDR2 SVGAGI (reference sequence). CDR3 sequence reads: CASGYSNQPQHF. The CDR3 nucleotides are TGTGCCAGCGGGTATAGCAATCAGCCCCAGCATTTT.

This chain links TRBV7-8 with TRBJ2-2, with TRBD2 matching over 8 bases. The V gene end was trimmed by 6 bases and the J gene end by 4 bases; junction bases not matched to a gene: 4. Germline-derived CDR1 and CDR2 are SGHVS and FQNEAQ. The length of the CDR3 is 14 residues. The DNA for the CDR3 is TGTGCCAGCAGACGGGGGGGCCGCACCGGGGAGCTGTTTTTT. This gives the protein CASRRGGRTGELFF.

The V call is TRBV7-9, the J call TRBJ1-1; 9 nucleotides agree with TRBD1. The CDR3 is 16 residues long. V shed 5 bases, J shed 5 bases, and the junction held 12 bases outside the gene matches. The germline V gene has CDR1 SEHNR and CDR2 FQNEAQ (reference sequence). CDR3 protein: CASSPPRTGVGTEAFF. CDR3 bases: TGTGCCAGCAGCCCGCCCCGGACAGGGGTCGGGACTGAAGCTTTCTTT.

The J gene is TRBJ1-1, the V gene TRBV6-1; no firm D call. Per germline, CDR1 MNHNS and CDR2 SASEGT. The CDR3 loop spans 16 amino acids. V lost 3 bases to trimming and J lost 1 base, with 15 bases between them. The CDR3: CASSDRASLTNTEAFF. The CDR3 DNA reads TGTGCCAGCAGTGATAGGGCCAGTTTAACGAACACTGAAGCTTTCTTT.

This clone was seen a handful of times. Other DNA sequences in this sample translate to the same CDR3. The genes are TRBV6-1 and TRBJ1-2; D remains unclear. The length of the CDR3 is 11 residues. The germline V and J ends were trimmed by 6 bases and 4 bases, with 6 bases remaining between them. Germline V gives CDR1 MNHNS, CDR2 SASEGT. In nucleotides, the CDR3 is TGTGCCAGCAGCTACAGCTATGGCTACACCTTC. Protein: CASSYSYGYTF.

This clone was counted a single time. The chain uses TRBV20-1 and TRBJ2-3, with TRBD2 matching 8 bases. Germline V gives CDR1 DFQATT, CDR2 SNEGSKA (reference sequence). After removal of 6 bases from V and 10 bases from J, the junction contained 6 bases not matched to a gene. The CDR3 spans 11 residues. This CDR3 is CSATSGGAQYF. CDR3 coding DNA: TGCAGTGCGACGAGCGGGGGCGCGCAGTATTTT.

The chain has TRBV19 and TRBJ1-3; the D is unclear. Germline loops: CDR1 LNHDA, CDR2 SQIVND (reference sequence). The CDR3 covers 15 residues. The germline V and J ends were trimmed by 1 base and 2 bases, with 9 bases remaining between them. The CDR3 loop reads CASSIAGVPGNTIYF. The CDR3 region has the DNA TGTGCCAGTAGTATAGCCGGGGTCCCTGGAAACACCATATATTTT.

This sequence joins TRBV29-1 and TRBJ2-5; perhaps TRBD1 as D (6 bases). V was shortened by 3 bases and J by 4 bases, with 9 bases between the two germline ends. The CDR3 runs to 12 residues. Germline CDR1 and CDR2: SQVTM and ANQGSEA. CDR3 nucleotide sequence: TGCAGCGTTGACGGCAGGGGAGAGACCCAGTACTTC. This gives the protein CSVDGRGETQYF. The full variable domain, with the rest looked up from reference TRBV29-1 and TRBJ2-5, is SAVISQKPSRDICQRGTSLTIQCQVDSQVTMMFWYRQQPGQSLTLIATANQGSEATYESGFVIDKFPISRPNLTFSTLTVSNMSPEDSSIYLCSVDGRGETQYFGPGTRLLVL.

The CDR3 DNA reads as TGTGCCAGCAGCTGGGGAGGGAGGAACACTGAAGCTTTCTTT. It is translated as CASSWGGRNTEAFF. The chain employs TRBV7-3 and TRBJ1-1; D is undetermined. The CDR3 consists of 14 residues. Germline CDR1 SGHTA, CDR2 FQGTGA. V shed 4 bases and J shed 1 base, with 10 bases lying between them.

The chain joins TRBV18 to TRBJ1-5; D might be TRBD1 (5 bases). V gave up 4 bases and J gave up 7 bases, with 20 bases separating them. The CDR3 is 16 residues long. Germline lookup yields CDR1 KGHSH and CDR2 LQKENI. The CDR3 nucleotides read TGTGCCAGCTCACTTGGGGCCAACAGCGGAGCCCAGCCCCAGCATTTT. Its translation is CASSLGANSGAQPQHF.

The V call is TRBV27, the J call TRBJ1-5; tentatively, D is TRBD1 (5 bases). CDR1 and CDR2 from the germline V gene are MNHEY and SMNVEV (reference sequence). With 2 bases removed from V and 0 bases from J, the gap between germline ends came to 8 bases. The CDR3 runs to 15 residues. The CDR3: CASSLGTYSNQPQHF. The CDR3 DNA sequence: TGTGCCAGCAGTTTAGGGACTTATAGCAATCAGCCCCAGCATTTT.

The chain joins TRBV7-9 to TRBJ2-3; the match to TRBD2 covers 7 bases. Germline V gene lookup returns CDR1 SEHNR and CDR2 FQNEAQ (reference sequence). The CDR3 is made up of 15 amino acids. The ends lost 3 bases at V and 2 bases at J; junction bases unmatched: 5. The CDR3 DNA sequence: TGTGCCAGCAGCTTTTCGGGGGGTTCCACAGATACGCAGTATTTT. Translation gives CASSFSGGSTDTQYF.

This chain links TRBV5-6 with TRBJ2-1; TRBD2 agrees at 12 bases. Per the germline V gene, CDR1 is SGHDT and CDR2 is YYEEEE. After removal of 0 bases from V and 4 bases from J, the junction contained 2 bases not matched to a gene. The CDR3 length is 16 residues. This CDR3 is CASSLGLAGEYNEQFF. The CDR3 bases are TGTGCCAGCAGCTTGGGACTAGCGGGGGAGTACAATGAGCAGTTCTTC.

The chain links TRBV2 to TRBJ2-5; TRBD2 aligns across 12 bases. Germline lookup yields CDR1 SNHLY and CDR2 FYNNEI. This CDR3 spans 15 amino acids. The V gene end was trimmed by 5 bases and the J gene end by 5 bases; junction bases not matched to a gene: 6. The CDR3 region is CASSSSGGAEETQYF. The CDR3 DNA reads as TGTGCCAGCAGTTCTAGCGGGGGGGCTGAGGAGACCCAGTACTTC.

The CDR3 sequence: CASSVTGTGYEQYF. CDR3 DNA sequence: TGTGCCAGCAGCGTCACCGGGACAGGGTACGAGCAGTACTTC. The rearrangement uses TRBV9 and TRBJ2-7, with TRBD1 matching over 9 bases. Germline assignment: CDR1 SGDLS and CDR2 YYNGEE. Germline trimming cut 2 bases from V and 4 bases from J; bases unmatched to any gene: 4. The CDR3 is made up of 14 amino acids.

The rearrangement joins TRBV18 to TRBJ1-5; the match to TRBD1 covers 10 bases. Germline CDR1 is KGHSH and CDR2 is LQKENI. This CDR3 is built from 16 residues. The junction had 9 bases not matched to a gene; V was cut back by 6 bases and J by 4 bases. The CDR3 region has the DNA TGTGCCAGCTCCCTTCGACAGGGGGCCGGTAATCAGCCCCAGCATTTT. This sequence encodes CASSLRQGAGNQPQHF.

As DNA, the CDR3 is TGTGCCAGCAGCTCCGGACTAGCGAGGGCCGGGGAGCTGTTTTTT. This codes for CASSSGLARAGELFF. The genes are TRBV7-6 and TRBJ2-2; TRBD2 matches 9 bases. Trimming removed 4 bases from V and 6 bases from J; junction bases left unmatched: 6. This CDR3 is 15 amino acids long. The V gene's germline CDR1 is SGHVS and CDR2 FNYEAQ.

The V gene is TRBV10-2, the J gene TRBJ2-5; 16 nucleotides match TRBD2. V lost 8 bases to trimming and J lost 3 bases; unmatched junction nucleotides: 6. CDR3 size: 16 residues. Germline values: CDR1 WSHSY, CDR2 SAAADI. The CDR3 spells CASSPGLAGGEETQYF. The CDR3 DNA is TGCGCCAGCTCCCCGGGACTAGCGGGGGGGGAAGAGACCCAGTACTTC.

V and J are TRBV19 and TRBJ1-5; 11 positions agree with TRBD1. Germline V gene lookup returns CDR1 LNHDA and CDR2 SQIVND (reference sequence). There are 14 residues in the CDR3. With V trimmed by 5 bases and J by 6 bases, 3 bases remained unmatched. This chain's CDR3 is CASSGTGGTQPQHF. DNA for the CDR3: TGTGCCAGTAGTGGGACAGGGGGGACTCAGCCCCAGCATTTT.

The chain has TRBV7-2 and TRBJ1-1; the D gene is possibly TRBD1 (5 bases). This CDR3 spans 13 amino acids. Germline lookup yields CDR1 SGHTA and CDR2 FQGNSA. The ends were cut back, 6 bases at V and 0 bases at J, with 8 bases in the middle. The CDR3 sequence is CASREGMNTEAFF. CDR3 coding DNA: TGTGCCAGCAGAGAGGGGATGAACACTGAAGCTTTCTTT.